These 8 T cell receptor beta chains originate from one sample sequenced in a study of tumor-infiltrating lymphocytes in primary liver carcinoma (dated by TCRdb to 2017 to 2019). The instrument given in TCRdb is Illumina HiSeq 2500. Using a constant-region primer and ProtoScript II reverse transcriptase, TCRbeta-specific cDNA was reverse-transcribed from approximately 0.5 ug total RNA. TCRbeta libraries were built with three nested multiplex PCR rounds, a slightly modified ARM-PCR procedure. The first two PCR rounds used multiplex TRBV1-TRBV30 forward primers with a Cbeta reverse primer, each for about 10 cycles. Clones were called with MiXCR by TCRdb after fastp trimmed the public reads at Q25, and only in-frame beta chains were retained. A single entry per CDR3 protein holds the most common genes and DNA from its merged rows. The sample has about 310,000 distinct CDR3 sequences on record, approximately 65% of them singletons. The top ten clonotypes cover approximately 9% of the sample.

Blood RNA was extracted from unsorted whole blood using TRIzol reagent, and germline DNA was obtained with the DNeasy Blood & Tissue kit. Material for sequencing was peripheral blood. These TCRs come from a man aged 35-49 years with primary liver carcinoma and hepatitis B virus infection.

This clonotype was seen a few times. V is TRBV14 and J is TRBJ1-1; maybe TRBD1 (5 bases). Deletions cut 4 bases from V and 0 bases from J, with 15 bases between. CDR3 length: 16 amino acids. The germline V gene has CDR1 SGHDN and CDR2 FVKESK. Written as DNA, the CDR3 is TGTGCCAGCAGCCCCCGGGACGGGAGGATGAACACTGAAGCTTTCTTT. Translating gives CASSPRDGRMNTEAFF.

The CDR3 here is CASSRSTENTEAFF. As DNA, the CDR3 is TGCGCCAGCAGCAGGTCAACAGAGAACACTGAAGCTTTCTTT. The chain links TRBV5-1 to TRBJ1-1, with no clear D. Trimming shortened V by 4 bases and J by 1 base, and 11 bases separated the two germline ends. CDR1 is SGHRS and CDR2 is YFSETQ in the germline V gene. The CDR3 has 14 residues.

The rearrangement uses TRBV5-8 and TRBJ1-5, with D uncertain. Gene TRBJ2-3 matches the end of the DNA better, so the J call may be wrong. Germline CDR1 is SGHTS and CDR2 is YDEGEE. The CDR3 runs to 12 residues. CDR3 in DNA: TGTGCCAGCAGCTACCGCAATCAGCCCCAGTATTTT. Protein: CASSYRNQPQYF.

About this clonotype itself: This could be a read error, since a much larger clone is one nucleotide away. The chain carries TRBV14 and TRBJ2-2; possibly TRBD1 or TRBD2 for D (6 bases each). In germline, CDR1 is SGHDN, CDR2 FVKESK. The CDR3 is made up of 15 amino acids. CDR3 coding DNA: TGTGCCAGCAGCCAACCCGGGGGCGCGACCGGGGAGCTGCTTTTT. Its protein product is CASSQPGGATGELLF.

The gene calls are TRBV7-9 and TRBJ2-1; 7 bases map to TRBD2. Unmatched junction bases numbered 15, after V lost 5 bases and J lost 5 bases. CDR1 and CDR2 from the germline V gene are SEHNR and FQNEAQ (reference sequence). CDR3 length: 17 residues. CDR3 in amino acids: CASSKEPLAVWDNEQFF. CDR3 DNA: TGTGCCAGCAGCAAAGAACCCCTAGCGGTCTGGGACAATGAGCAGTTCTTC.

This clonotype was seen a few times. A much larger clone lies one base from this, so it may be a read error. The chain combines TRBV4-2 with TRBJ2-7, with 7 bases fitting TRBD2. CDR1 is LGHNA, CDR2 YNFKEQ, per germline. This CDR3 comprises 15 residues. This chain's CDR3 is CTSSQSPGGSYEQYF. CDR3 sequence (DNA): TGTACCAGCAGCCAATCTCCGGGAGGCTCCTACGAGCAGTACTTC.

The chain couples TRBV7-9 to TRBJ2-1, with D possibly matching TRBD2 (6 bases). The CDR3 extends over 16 amino acids. With 9 bases removed from V and 7 bases from J, the gap between germline ends came to 25 bases. Germline loops: CDR1 SEHNR, CDR2 FQNEAQ (reference sequence). This CDR3 reads CARSPSSGRERNEQFF. The DNA of the CDR3 is TGTGCCAGGAGCCCCAGTAGCGGCCGCGAGAGAAATGAGCAGTTCTTC.

Notes on this clonotype: One junction end does not reproduce the germline sequence, and a read error may be involved. The rearrangement joins TRBV2 to TRBJ2-7; TRBD1 or TRBD2 may be the D gene (5 bases each). Germline V gene lookup returns CDR1 SNHLY and CDR2 FYNNEI. The CDR3 sequence is 13 residues long. CDR3 sequence (DNA): TGTGGCAGCAGTCCAGGGACGCCCTACGAGCAGTACTTC. Translation gives CGSSPGTPYEQYF.